This T cell receptor beta chain was sequenced during a study of CD8 T cells in ankylosing spondylitis. The CDR3 has 16 residues. CDR1 and CDR2 (germline): SGHVS, FQNEAQ. Trimming stripped 5 bases from V and 3 bases from J, with 16 bases between. Construction of TCR beta libraries was performed using quantitative 5'-RACE with molecular barcodes. TCRdb itself ran the 5' RACE reads through MiXCR, one entry per CDR3 protein. The sample gives about 440,000 distinct CDR3 sequences, roughly 17% of which show up once; under 1.2% is in the top ten. A remark on this clonotype: Antigen specificity is unknown.

Study-wide results and caveats: In ankylosing spondylitis patients, matched synovial fluid reportedly showed significant enrichment of disease-linked clones. A subset of motif variants has previously been described in the synovial fluid and blood of reactive arthritis. Apparently characteristic of ankylosing spondylitis blood was a TCR beta motif (under ten highly homologous variants). Disease-linked clones bore a CD8+ phenotype and were relatively rare in peripheral blood.

V and J are TRBV7-8 and TRBJ1-4; possible D gene TRBD1, 6 bases. The TCR sequence derives from a male donor with ankylosing spondylitis. Material: blood, either unsorted or a sorted T cell fraction (not recorded which). The CDR3 spells CASSAHGGLANEKLFF. CDR3 coding DNA: TGTGCCAGCAGCGCCCACGGGGGGCTCGCTAATGAAAAACTGTTTTTT.